The next 17 T cell receptor beta chains were all read from a single sample in a study of T cell clonality in common variable immunodeficiency. Clones were read by immunoSEQ multiplex PCR, and TCRdb kept only the in-frame ones, dropping some. The repertoire has around 42,000 clones, none seen only once; the ten largest take roughly 2.9%. Sequencing input: peripheral blood mononuclear cells. The receptors stem from a person aged 18-70 years in good health.

This clone was counted many times. The read terminates 3 residues ahead of where the CDR3 ends, so the germline J gene completes it. The rearrangement links TRBV7-4 to TRBJ2-1; TRBD1 agrees at 9 bases. V lost 8 bases and J lost 4; bases outside the gene matches: 15. The CDR3 has 17 amino acids. Looked up from germline, CDR1 is SGHVT and CDR2 is SQSDAQ. The part of the CDR3 DNA that was read is TGTGCCAGCGCTCCTGATAACCGGGACAGGGCATACAATGAG. Translating gives CASAPDNRDRAYNE. The full CDR3 reads CASAPDNRDRAYNEQFF. The full variable domain, its missing parts supplied by reference TRBV7-4 and TRBJ2-1, is GAGVSQSPRYKVAKRGRDVALRCDSISGHVTLYWYRQTLGQGSEVLTYSQSDAQRDKSGRPSGRFSAERPERSVSTLKIQRTEQGDSAVYLCASAPDNRDRAYNEQFFGPGTRLTVL.

Worth noting for this clone: The observed sequence ends 3 residues before the CDR3 terminus, with the missing tail filled in from the germline J gene. The chain couples TRBV13 to TRBJ2-1; TRBD2 agrees at 11 bases. CDR3 length: 16 residues. Germline V lookup: CDR1 PRHDT, CDR2 FYEKMQ (reference sequence). Trimming cost V 5 bases and J 3 bases; bases outside gene matches: 6. The part of the CDR3 DNA that was read is TGTGCCAGCAGCCCACTAGCGGGAGTGGTCTACAATGAG. Encoded protein: CASSPLAGVVYNE. The entire CDR3 protein is CASSPLAGVVYNEQFF.

This clone occurred many times. The CDR3 spells CASSQAEEGYGYTF. The CDR3 bases that were read are TGCGCCAGCAGCCAAGCAGAGGAGGGCTATGGC. The chain combines TRBV4-1 with TRBJ1-2; D gene ambiguous. The sequenced fragment ends 3 residues before the CDR3 boundary, so the rest is inferred from the germline J gene. Trimming took 1 base from V and 4 from J, leaving 10 bases between them. This CDR3 spans 14 amino acids. Germline V gives CDR1 MGHRA, CDR2 YSYEKL.

This clone was seen many times. The read halts 3 residues ahead of the CDR3 end, with the missing end drawn from the germline J gene. The chain uses TRBV4-2 and TRBJ1-1, with TRBD1 identical over 8 bases. V dropped 1 base and J dropped 5; count of bases not matched to a gene: 3. Germline V gene sequence: CDR1 LGHNA, CDR2 YNFKEQ. The CDR3 contains 14 residues. The CDR3 is CASSQATGETEAFF. CDR3 DNA (partial): TGTGCCAGCAGCCAAGCGACAGGGGAGACTGAA.

This clone was observed many times. The read finishes 3 residues shy of the CDR3 end, and the germline J gene is used to complete it. This sequence joins TRBV7-6 and TRBJ1-1, with 8 nucleotides matching TRBD1. CDR1 SGHVS and CDR2 FNYEAQ come from the germline V gene. Unmatched junction bases numbered 12, after V lost 5 bases and J lost 7 bases. CDR3 length: 15 residues. The CDR3 is CASSPLPGQGNEAFF. The part of the CDR3 DNA that was read is TGTGCCAGCAGCCCCCTACCCGGACAGGGAAATGAA. Together with reference TRBV7-6 and TRBJ1-1, the CDR3 gives the full variable domain: GAGVSQSPRYKVTKRGQDVALRCDPISGHVSLYWYRQALGQGPEFLTYFNYEAQQDKSGLPNDRFSAERPEGSISTLTIQRTEQRDSAMYRCASSPLPGQGNEAFFGQGTRLTVV.

This clone appeared a few times. Coverage ceases 3 residues before the CDR3 finishes, and the germline J gene fills in the end. This chain links TRBV11-2 with TRBJ2-3; TRBD2 matches at 7 bases. Per the germline V gene, CDR1 is SGHAT and CDR2 is FQNNGV. J gave up 5 bases and V 6 bases, and 8 bases lay outside the gene matches. This CDR3 comprises 14 residues. CDR3 region: CASRPGWGGDTQYF. CDR3 DNA (partial): TGTGCCAGCAGACCGGGTTGGGGGGGAGATACG.

This clone was picked up many times. The read finishes 3 residues shy of the CDR3 end, and the germline J gene is used to complete it. The V gene is TRBV19, the J gene TRBJ1-2; TRBD1 aligns across 10 bases. Germline values: CDR1 LNHDA, CDR2 SQIVND (reference sequence). Trimming at V came to 3 bases and at J to 6 bases, leaving 4 bases not matched to a gene. This CDR3 has 14 amino acids. The CDR3 sequence: CASSILGTGDGYTF. Partial CDR3 DNA: TGTGCCAGTAGTATCCTCGGGACAGGGGATGGC.

This clone was counted many times. Sequencing ends 3 residues short of the CDR3 end; the germline J gene provides the rest. The chain couples TRBV18 to TRBJ1-1; no firm D call. Germline V gene sequence: CDR1 KGHSH, CDR2 LQKENI. V gave up 1 base and J gave up 1 base, with 13 bases separating them. The CDR3 has 16 amino acids. Here the CDR3 reads CASSPLNAGGNTEAFF. CDR3 DNA (partial): TGTGCCAGCTCACCACTCAACGCAGGTGGGAACACTGAA. Full variable domain (outside the CDR3, taken from reference TRBV18 and TRBJ1-1): NAGVMQNPRHLVRRRGQEARLRCSPMKGHSHVYWYRQLPEEGLKFMVYLQKENIIDESGMPKERFSAEFPKEGPSILRIQQVVRGDSAAYFCASSPLNAGGNTEAFFGQGTRLTVV.

At least ten counts were recorded for this clone. The CDR3 end is not reached by the read, which stops 3 residues before it; the germline J gene fills it in. V and J are TRBV6-2 or TRBV6-3 and TRBJ2-3; 8 positions agree with TRBD2. The CDR3 is 14 residues long. V lost 2 bases to trimming and J lost 4 bases; unmatched junction nucleotides: 2. Germline V gene lookup returns CDR1 MNHEY and CDR2 SVGEGT. CDR3 amino acids: CASSYGTRADTQYF. The CDR3 DNA, read in part, is TGTGCCAGCAGTTACGGGACTAGGGCAGATACG.

This clone appeared many times. The read terminates 3 residues before the CDR3 end, so the remaining end is supplied by the germline J gene. V is TRBV19 and J is TRBJ1-6; the match to TRBD1 covers 8 bases. V shed 4 bases, J shed 9 bases, and the junction held 2 bases outside the gene matches. Germline CDR1 LNHDA, CDR2 SQIVND (reference sequence). CDR3 length: 13 residues. The CDR3 region is CASSRQGSSPLHF. Partial CDR3 DNA: TGTGCCAGTAGTAGACAGGGGAGTTCACCC.

There are many counts of this clone. CDR3 region: CASNRQGSTEAFF. The sequenced CDR3 bases are TGTGCCAGCAACCGACAGGGATCCACTGAA. The rearrangement joins TRBV9 to TRBJ1-1; 7 bases fit TRBD1. The read ends 3 residues early relative to the CDR3; the germline J gene fills the gap. Trimming at V came to 6 bases and at J to 4 bases, leaving 6 bases not matched to a gene. Germline-derived CDR1 and CDR2 are SGDLS and YYNGEE. The CDR3 contains 13 residues.

At least ten counts were recorded for this clone. The sequenced fragment ends 3 residues before the CDR3 boundary, so the rest is inferred from the germline J gene. The chain joins TRBV20-1 to TRBJ2-7; possibly TRBD2 for D (6 bases). Per the germline V gene, CDR1 is DFQATT and CDR2 is SNEGSKA (reference sequence). The CDR3 has 14 amino acids. Trimming removed 4 bases at V and 1 base at J, with 14 bases between. CDR3 DNA, as far as it was read: TGCAGTGCTACACCGGGACTGCCGTCCTACGAG. Protein: CSATPGLPSYE. The full-length CDR3 reads as CSATPGLPSYEQYF.

Ten or more counts support this clone. The CDR3 spells CASSLKAGYGDTQYF. The DNA read from the CDR3 is TGTGCCAGCAGCTTAAAAGCGGGGTATGGAGATACG. The V gene is TRBV7-2, the J gene TRBJ2-3, with 7 bases fitting TRBD2. The sequence runs out 3 residues before the end of the CDR3; the remainder is reconstructed from the germline J gene. The V gene end was trimmed by 2 bases and the J gene end by 5 bases; junction bases not matched to a gene: 7. The germline gives CDR1 SGHTA, CDR2 FQGNSA. The CDR3 runs to 15 residues.

This clone was counted at least ten times. The missing CDR3 end, 3 residues past where the read stops, is filled in from the germline J gene. The genes are TRBV19 and TRBJ2-6; D is unclear. The V and J ends lost 3 bases and 0 bases respectively, with 6 bases between them. The CDR3 totals 15 residues. Germline values: CDR1 LNHDA, CDR2 SQIVND (reference sequence). The CDR3: CASSIVNSGANVLTF. The sequenced part of the CDR3 DNA is TGTGCCAGTAGTATCGTAAACTCTGGGGCCAACGTC.

This clone was seen ten or more times. Read coverage stops 3 residues before the CDR3 terminus; the germline J gene supplies the remainder. V is TRBV19 and J is TRBJ1-1; D not resolved. CDR1 is LNHDA, CDR2 SQIVND, per germline (reference sequence). CDR3 length: 13 residues. CDR3 protein: CASTHIIGGGAFF. The part of the CDR3 DNA that was read is TGTGCCAGTACCCATATTATCGGCGGCGGA.

This clone was seen repeatedly, ten times or more. The read terminates 3 residues before the CDR3 end, so the remaining end is supplied by the germline J gene. The chain recombines TRBV20-1 with TRBJ2-1; 12 nucleotides agree with TRBD2. Unmatched junction bases numbered 5, after V lost 2 bases and J lost 6 bases. The CDR3 runs to 15 residues. Germline values: CDR1 DFQATT, CDR2 SNEGSKA (reference sequence). The DNA read from the CDR3 is TGCAGTGCTAGAAAGACTAGCGGGGGACTCAATGAG. It codes for CSARKTSGGLNE. The whole CDR3 protein is CSARKTSGGLNEQFF.

This clone was detected many times. The read falls 3 residues short of the CDR3 end, and the missing part is taken from the germline J gene. The chain links TRBV7-9 to TRBJ2-1; D may be TRBD1 (6 bases). From germline, CDR1 is SEHNR and CDR2 FQNEAQ (reference sequence). V was pared by 0 bases and J by 8 bases, with 11 bases between. The CDR3 length is 14 residues. CDR3 region: CASSLAGQFDEQFF. The covered CDR3 bases are TGTGCCAGCAGCTTAGCCGGACAGTTCGATGAG.